This TCR beta chain was sequenced in a study of CD8 T cells in ankylosing spondylitis. Each CDR3 protein gets one entry after TCRdb re-called the 5' RACE reads with MiXCR. In the table there are around 28,000 distinct CDR3 sequences, less than 40% of which are singletons. Notes on the study in general: Disease-linked clones, CD8+, were relatively rare in peripheral blood. Characteristic of ankylosing spondylitis blood, it appeared, was a TCR beta motif comprising several highly homologous variants.

Of note for this clonotype: Its antigen is unidentified.

This CDR3 contains 15 residues. Germline values: CDR1 SGHTA, CDR2 FQGNSA. V was clipped by 1 base and J by 7 bases, with 17 bases between them. The sequenced sample was synovial fluid, either unsorted or a sorted T cell fraction (not recorded which). The source of this sequence is a male donor with ankylosing spondylitis. V gene TRBV7-2 combines with J gene TRBJ2-7; unclear D gene. The CDR3 sequence: CASSLVRRFPGEQYF. In DNA, the CDR3 is TGTGCCAGCAGCTTAGTTCGTCGGTTCCCCGGGGAGCAGTACTTC.